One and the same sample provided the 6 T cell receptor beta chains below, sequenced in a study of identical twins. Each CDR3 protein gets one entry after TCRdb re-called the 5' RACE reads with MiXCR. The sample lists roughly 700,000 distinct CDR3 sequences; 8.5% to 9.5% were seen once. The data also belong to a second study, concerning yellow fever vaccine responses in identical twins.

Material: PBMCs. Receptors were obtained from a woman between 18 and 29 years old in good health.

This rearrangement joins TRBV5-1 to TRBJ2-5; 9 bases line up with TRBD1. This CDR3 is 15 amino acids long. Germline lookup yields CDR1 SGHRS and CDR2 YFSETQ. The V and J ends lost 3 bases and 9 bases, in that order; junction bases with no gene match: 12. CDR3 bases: TGCGCCAGCAGCTCGACCACAGGGGGCGGCGGTTCCCAGTACTTC. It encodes CASSSTTGGGGSQYF.

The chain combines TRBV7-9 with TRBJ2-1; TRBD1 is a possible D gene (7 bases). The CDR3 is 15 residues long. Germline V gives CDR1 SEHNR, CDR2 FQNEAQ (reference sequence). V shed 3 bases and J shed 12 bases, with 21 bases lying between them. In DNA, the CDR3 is TGTGCCAGCAGCTTCCGAGACAGGGAGGCGGGGAGGCAGTTCTTC. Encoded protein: CASSFRDREAGRQFF.

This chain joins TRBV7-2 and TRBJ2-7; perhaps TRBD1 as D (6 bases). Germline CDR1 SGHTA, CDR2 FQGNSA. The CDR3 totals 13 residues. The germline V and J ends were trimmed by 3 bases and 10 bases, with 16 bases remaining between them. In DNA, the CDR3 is TGTGCCAGCAGCTTGGGGGCCACGAAAACACAGTACTTC. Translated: CASSLGATKTQYF.

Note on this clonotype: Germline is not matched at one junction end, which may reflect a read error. CDR3 amino acids: CASRLLSGHNQPQHF. Here the CDR3 DNA reads TGTGCCAGCCGCTTGCTTTCAGGGCACAATCAGCCCCAGCATTTT. The chain has TRBV5-8 and TRBJ1-5, with a weak D call TRBD1 (5 bases). CDR1 is SGHTS and CDR2 is YDEGEE in the germline V gene. The length of the CDR3 is 15 residues.

The CDR3 DNA reads TGTGCCAGCAGCGTAGATGGAGCGGGGGGGCCTGGCAATGAGCAGTTCTTC. Its translation is CASSVDGAGGPGNEQFF. The rearrangement joins TRBV9 to TRBJ2-1; 10 bases agree with TRBD2. The CDR3 loop spans 17 amino acids. V shed 0 bases and J 6 bases; nucleotides not matched to a gene: 9. From germline, CDR1 is SGDLS and CDR2 YYNGEE.

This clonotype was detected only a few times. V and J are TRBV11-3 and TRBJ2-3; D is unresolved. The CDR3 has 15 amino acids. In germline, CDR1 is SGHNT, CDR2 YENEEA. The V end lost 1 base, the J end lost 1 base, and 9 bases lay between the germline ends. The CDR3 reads CASSLGRTGTDTQYF. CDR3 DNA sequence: TGTGCCAGCAGCTTAGGTCGGACCGGCACAGATACGCAGTATTTT.